This T cell receptor (beta chain) was recovered during a study of blood T cells in healthy people across ages. The CDR3 is 13 amino acids. Germline V gene sequence: CDR1 DFQATT, CDR2 SNEGSKA (reference sequence). The second PCR ran about 6 to 12 cycles with a sample-barcoded 5' primer and J-beta primers. Sequencing yielded, for each sample, at least 3 million paired-end reads carrying CDR3. TCRdb independently ran MiXCR on the 5' RACE reads; one entry per CDR3 protein. The profile shows roughly 790,000 distinct CDR3 sequences, around 40% of them singletons. The origin of this receptor is a woman in her fifties or sixties in good health. V and J are TRBV20-1 and TRBJ2-7; TRBD1 aligns across 7 bases. Sequencing was carried out using blood. As DNA, the CDR3 is TGCAGCGCTCCCGTCAGGGGGTCCTACGAGCAGTACTTC. Its protein product is CSAPVRGSYEQYF.